This T cell receptor beta chain was sequenced for a study of post-analysis software for immune sequencing data. Study-level findings and limits: In multiple sclerosis, normalized Chao1 diversity was significantly below that of controls. TRBV5-6, TRBV5-1 and TRBV20-1 were among five TRBV segments more frequent in patients than controls.

Unique molecular identifiers had been added to the TCR beta cDNA libraries. With about 0.85 to 10 million T cells as the source, approximately 500,000 cDNA molecules resulted. TCRdb reanalysed the PCR reads using MiXCR and keeps one entry per CDR3 protein. This sample has over 250,000 distinct CDR3 sequences, with 35% to 45% found just once. Germline values: CDR1 SGHRS, CDR2 YFSETQ. CDR3 length: 15 amino acids. V lost 0 bases and J lost 6, with 10 bases in between. This clonotype occurred a few times. Its specificity is unknown. This clonotype was sampled from a girl aged 5 to 17 with multiple sclerosis. Sequencing used blood. The chain combines TRBV5-1 with TRBJ1-6, with D hard to call. CDR3: CASSLEYGSNSPLHF. The DNA of the CDR3 is TGCGCCAGCAGCTTGGAGTATGGGAGTAATTCACCCCTCCACTTT.